A selection of T cell receptor beta chains follows, all from one sample in a study of T cell changes during pregnancy in multiple sclerosis. This table comes from immunoSEQ multiplex PCR, and its TCRdb copy is limited to in-frame clones, with some not included. The table records nearly 110,000 clones, roughly 92% of them present only once. The source was peripheral blood, collected in the third trimester of pregnancy. The receptors were gathered from a female donor in good health, enrolled as a control in a pregnancy study. The CDR3 runs from the conserved cysteine through the conserved F or W. Each record gives: V gene, D gene, J gene, clone size, CDR3 length, CDR3 protein, CDR3 DNA. A D gene is named only where the DNA matches it firmly. Clone size is stated in some rows and not others, as once, few, many or a class when expanded.

TRBV4-1	TRBD2	TRBJ2-7	-	15	CASSLRLAGSYEQYF	TGCGCCAGCAGCCTCCGACTAGCGGGGTCTTACGAGCAGTACTTC
TRBV5-1	-	TRBJ1-4	-	13	CASSLDRAEKLFF	TGCGCCAGCAGCTTGGACAGGGCTGAAAAACTGTTTTTT
TRBV6-6	-	TRBJ1-1	-	15	CASSYSSGQGTEAFF	TGTGCCAGCAGTTACTCGTCAGGGCAAGGGACTGAAGCTTTCTTT
TRBV21-1	-	TRBJ2-1	-	13	CASSKPLGLEQFF	TGTGCCAGCAGCAAACCTCTGGGGCTTGAGCAGTTCTTC
TRBV7-2	-	TRBJ1-2	once	15	CASSPNGGGNYGYTF	TGTGCCAGCAGCCCCAATGGCGGGGGGAACTATGGCTACACCTTC
TRBV11-3	TRBD2	TRBJ2-2	-	17	CASSRGLAGGRTGELFF	TGTGCCAGCAGCCGGGGACTAGCGGGGGGGCGGACCGGGGAGCTGTTTTTT
TRBV2	TRBD1	TRBJ2-7	few	12	CASDRGRLEQYF	TGTGCCTCGGACAGGGGGCGTCTCGAGCAGTACTTC
TRBV2	-	TRBJ1-5	-	13	CASSEIGNQPQHF	TGTGCCAGCAGTGAAATAGGCAATCAGCCCCAGCATTTT
TRBV5-6	-	TRBJ2-2	-	14	CASSLGGSKGELFF	TGTGCCAGCAGCTTGGGGGGCTCGAAAGGGGAGCTGTTTTTT
TRBV5-8	TRBD1	TRBJ1-5	-	15	CASSLGTGSNQPQHF	TGTGCCAGCAGCTTGGGGACAGGGAGCAATCAGCCCCAGCATTTT
TRBV5-5	-	TRBJ1-3	-	15	CASSFEGRAGNTIYF	TGTGCCAGCAGCTTTGAGGGGAGGGCTGGAAACACCATATATTTT
TRBV18	-	TRBJ1-2	-	15	CASSPTGHHQPGYTF	TGTGCCAGCTCACCTACGGGACACCATCAACCTGGCTACACCTTC
TRBV7-2	TRBD1	TRBJ2-3	-	17	CASSPIDGQGWTDTQYF	TGTGCCAGCAGCCCCATCGATGGACAGGGTTGGACAGATACGCAGTATTTT
TRBV19	-	TRBJ1-1	-	13	CASSISVNTEAFF	TGTGCCAGTAGTATATCTGTGAACACTGAAGCTTTCTTT
TRBV10-1	TRBD1	TRBJ1-4	-	14	CAIRPTGLSEKLFF	TGCGCCATCCGACCGACAGGGCTATCAGAAAAACTGTTTTTT
TRBV12-5	-	TRBJ1-2	-	13	CASGLGAGNGYTF	TGTGCTAGTGGTTTGGGGGCGGGGAATGGCTACACCTTC
TRBV2	-	TRBJ1-3	-	14	CASSRGGTGNTIYF	TGTGCCAGCTCACGGGGGGGGACTGGAAACACCATATATTTT
TRBV29-1	TRBD1	TRBJ2-3	-	13	CSAPRDREDTQYF	TGCAGCGCGCCTCGGGACAGGGAAGATACGCAGTATTTT
TRBV2	-	TRBJ1-6	-	15	CASSEGGHYNSPLHF	TGTGCCAGCAGTGAAGGAGGGCACTATAATTCACCCCTCCACTTT
TRBV4-1	-	TRBJ2-1	-	15	CASSPTGGGYDEQFF	TGCGCCAGCAGCCCAACCGGAGGGGGCTACGATGAGCAGTTCTTC
TRBV30	-	TRBJ2-1	-	13	CAWSELSLNEQFF	TGTGCCTGGAGTGAGCTGTCACTCAATGAGCAGTTCTTC
TRBV25-1	-	TRBJ1-6	-	12	CASAGWDSPLHF	TGTGCCAGCGCAGGGTGGGATTCACCCCTCCACTTT
TRBV9	-	TRBJ1-2	once	13	CASSVGQNYGYTF	TGTGCCAGCAGCGTAGGGCAGAACTATGGCTACACCTTC
TRBV13	TRBD1	TRBJ2-3	once	18	CASSSTPGQGLSTDTQYF	TGTGCCAGCAGCTCCACCCCGGGACAGGGATTGAGCACAGATACGCAGTATTTT
TRBV6-5	-	TRBJ1-1	-	15	CASSYGGRADTEAFF	TGTGCCAGCAGTTACGGGGGCAGGGCCGACACTGAAGCTTTCTTT
TRBV19	-	TRBJ2-7	-	12	CASSTGGHEQYF	TGTGCCAGTAGTACGGGGGGCCACGAGCAGTACTTC
TRBV4-1	-	TRBJ2-4	-	13	CASSQDQGGIQYF	TGCGCCAGCAGCCAAGATCAGGGGGGCATTCAGTACTTC
TRBV7-8	TRBD1	TRBJ1-2	-	15	CASSSIYRDRDGYTF	TGTGCCAGCAGCTCAATATACCGGGACAGAGATGGCTACACCTTC
TRBV6-6	-	TRBJ1-1	-	14	CASSYPRWEAEAFF	TGTGCCAGCAGTTACCCACGTTGGGAGGCTGAAGCTTTCTTT
TRBV18	TRBD1	TRBJ1-5	-	13	CASSPTGDSPQHF	TGTGCCAGCTCACCGACAGGGGACTCGCCCCAGCATTTT
TRBV5-4	TRBD1	TRBJ2-5	-	16	CASSQLLRDSAETQYF	TGTGCCAGCAGCCAACTACTCCGGGACAGCGCAGAGACCCAGTACTTC
TRBV14	-	TRBJ2-4	-	13	CASSQYHRDIQYF	TGTGCCAGCAGCCAGTACCATCGGGACATTCAGTACTTC
TRBV14	-	TRBJ2-1	-	15	CASSRTRASYNEQFF	TGTGCCAGCAGCCGAACTAGAGCCTCCTACAATGAGCAGTTCTTC
TRBV19	TRBD1	TRBJ1-5	-	15	CATRDRGLTNQPQHF	TGTGCCACTCGGGACAGGGGACTTACTAATCAGCCCCAGCATTTT
TRBV4-3	-	TRBJ1-5	-	15	CASSQGREGWEPQHF	TGCGCCAGCAGCCAAGGGAGGGAGGGGTGGGAGCCCCAGCATTTT
TRBV4-3	-	TRBJ1-2	-	15	CASSQGSRDGYGYTF	TGCGCCAGCAGCCAAGGAAGCAGGGATGGCTATGGCTACACCTTC
TRBV19	-	TRBJ1-2	-	15	CASSRNQLNFYGYTF	TGTGCCAGTAGTAGAAATCAGTTAAATTTCTATGGCTACACCTTC
TRBV6-1	-	TRBJ2-5	-	17	CASSEALRRGHQETQYF	TGTGCCAGCAGTGAAGCGTTACGGAGGGGGCATCAGGAGACCCAGTACTTC
TRBV7-2	-	TRBJ2-1	once	16	CASSSPLARAYNEQFF	TGTGCCAGCAGCTCCCCCCTAGCGCGGGCCTACAATGAGCAGTTCTTC
TRBV6-5	TRBD1	TRBJ1-1	once	13	CATWDREAPEAFF	TGTGCCACCTGGGACAGGGAGGCCCCTGAAGCTTTCTTT
TRBV19	-	TRBJ1-6	-	15	CASSSSRGNGSPLHF	TGTGCCAGTAGTAGTAGCAGGGGAAATGGATCACCCCTCCACTTT
TRBV27	-	TRBJ1-5	-	15	CASSLLGRLDQPQHF	TGTGCCAGCAGTTTATTGGGGAGGCTGGATCAGCCCCAGCATTTT
TRBV5-6	TRBD2	TRBJ2-7	-	15	CASSYGTSGRFEQYF	TGTGCCAGCAGTTACGGGACTAGCGGGAGGTTCGAGCAGTACTTC
TRBV9	TRBD1	TRBJ1-6	-	17	CASSAPMGQGGNSPLHF	TGTGCCAGCAGCGCACCCATGGGACAGGGCGGGAATTCACCCCTCCACTTT
TRBV11-3	-	TRBJ1-1	once	14	CASSLGLRGTEAFF	TGTGCCAGCAGCTTGGGCCTCCGGGGCACTGAAGCTTTCTTT
TRBV4-1	-	TRBJ2-7	-	16	CASSQVTRGASYEQYF	TGCGCCAGCAGCCAAGTGACCAGGGGTGCTTCCTACGAGCAGTACTTC
TRBV2	TRBD1	TRBJ1-6	-	16	CASSVTGSSYNSPLHF	TGTGCCAGCAGCGTGACAGGGAGCTCCTATAATTCACCCCTCCACTTT
TRBV13	-	TRBJ2-7	-	13	CASSLQGTYEQYF	TGTGCCAGCAGCTTGCAGGGGACCTACGAGCAGTACTTC
TRBV7-2	-	TRBJ1-6	-	17	CASSLEQAVIYNSPLHF	TGTGCCAGCAGCTTAGAACAGGCCGTAATTTATAATTCACCCCTCCACTTT
TRBV7-9	-	TRBJ1-1	few	14	CASSLGATNTEAFF	TGTGCCAGCAGCTTAGGGGCAACGAACACTGAAGCTTTCTTT
TRBV7-8	-	TRBJ1-4	-	13	CASSTGLEEKLFF	TGTGCCAGCAGCACAGGGCTAGAAGAAAAACTGTTTTTT
TRBV9	-	TRBJ1-5	-	15	CASSATGVSNQPQHF	TGTGCCAGCAGCGCTACGGGGGTAAGCAATCAGCCCCAGCATTTT
TRBV2	-	TRBJ1-4	-	12	CASRSAGEKLFF	TGTGCCAGCAGGAGCGCGGGTGAAAAACTGTTTTTT
TRBV7-8	-	TRBJ2-7	-	15	CASSPSGQVSYEQYF	TGTGCCAGCAGCCCCTCTGGGCAGGTCTCCTACGAGCAGTACTTC
TRBV7-2	TRBD1	TRBJ2-7	once	15	CASSADRATWHEQYF	TGTGCCAGCAGCGCCGACAGGGCGACGTGGCACGAGCAGTACTTC
TRBV11-2	TRBD2	TRBJ2-1	-	17	CASSLIMGRGGKNEQFF	TGTGCCAGCAGCCTGATTATGGGGCGGGGGGGCAAGAATGAGCAGTTCTTC
TRBV6-1	-	TRBJ1-5	-	14	CASRGQGSDQPQHF	TGTGCCAGCAGAGGGCAGGGAAGCGATCAGCCCCAGCATTTT
TRBV5-1	-	TRBJ2-3	-	14	CASSLEASADTQYF	TGCGCCAGCAGCTTGGAGGCTAGCGCAGATACGCAGTATTTT
TRBV5-1	-	TRBJ2-3	once	15	CASSLQGTTTDTQYF	TGCGCCAGCAGCTTGCAGGGCACCACCACAGATACGCAGTATTTT